The table lists the clone carrying this TCR beta chain with a few counts. Its antigen is undetermined. This was a survey-level run. TCRdb keeps only in-frame clones here, not all; method: immunoSEQ multiplex PCR. The sample contains more than 85,000 clones, 72% of which appear only once. The sample comes from a study of fetal regulatory T cell absence and autoimmunity. Study-wide results and caveats: Pancreas TCRs were oligoclonally enriched versus cord blood, some clones over 100-fold. Broadly similar TRB gene family usage was seen in pancreas and cord blood.

This CDR3 has 15 residues. CDR1 ENHRY and CDR2 SYGVKD come from the germline V gene. With V trimmed by 3 bases and J by 2 bases, 3 bases remained unmatched. The sequence was collected from a male donor with IPEX syndrome. The chain joins TRBV10-3 to TRBJ2-7, with 11 bases lining up with TRBD2. The material sequenced was pancreas tissue. CDR3 amino acids: CAISEGTSGTYEQYF. CDR3 nucleotides: TGTGCCATCAGTGAAGGGACTAGCGGTACCTACGAGCAGTACTTC.